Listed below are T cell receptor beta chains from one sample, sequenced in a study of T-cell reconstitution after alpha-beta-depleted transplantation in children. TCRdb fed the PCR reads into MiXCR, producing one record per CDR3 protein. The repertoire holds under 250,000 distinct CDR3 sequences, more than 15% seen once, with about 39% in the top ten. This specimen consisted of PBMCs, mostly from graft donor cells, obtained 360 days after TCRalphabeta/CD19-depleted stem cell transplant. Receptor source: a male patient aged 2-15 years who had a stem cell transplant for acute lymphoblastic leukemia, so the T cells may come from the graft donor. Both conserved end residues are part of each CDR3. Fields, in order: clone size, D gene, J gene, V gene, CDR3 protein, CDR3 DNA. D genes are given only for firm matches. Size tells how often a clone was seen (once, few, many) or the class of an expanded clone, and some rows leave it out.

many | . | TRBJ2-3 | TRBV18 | CASSPRLETDTQYF | TGTGCCAGCTCACCGCGACTGGAGACAGATACGCAGTATTTT
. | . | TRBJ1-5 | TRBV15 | CAISRDWSQPQHF | TGTGCCATCAGCAGAGATTGGAGTCAGCCCCAGCATTTT
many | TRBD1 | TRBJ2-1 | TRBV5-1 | CASSLVSLGQAYNEQFF | TGCGCCAGCAGCTTGGTCTCCCTGGGACAGGCCTACAATGAGCAGTTCTTC
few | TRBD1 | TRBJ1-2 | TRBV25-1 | CASESGQGAYYGYTF | TGTGCCAGCGAAAGCGGACAGGGGGCGTACTATGGCTACACCTTC
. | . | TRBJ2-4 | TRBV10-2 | CASSGGGSKNIQYF | TGCGCCAGCAGTGGGGGGGGCTCTAAAAACATTCAGTACTTC
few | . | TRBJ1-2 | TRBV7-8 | CASGGDNYGYTF | TGTGCCAGCGGGGGGGACAACTATGGCTACACCTTC
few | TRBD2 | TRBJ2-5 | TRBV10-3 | CAISESGTSGETQYF | TGTGCCATCAGTGAGTCTGGGACTAGCGGGGAGACCCAGTACTTC
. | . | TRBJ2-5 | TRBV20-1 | CSAREVGGLKETQYF | TGCAGTGCTAGAGAAGTAGGGGGACTGAAAGAGACCCAGTACTTC
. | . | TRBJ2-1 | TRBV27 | CASSPISPTGHNEQFF | TGTGCCAGCAGTCCCATATCCCCGACAGGTCACAATGAGCAGTTCTTC
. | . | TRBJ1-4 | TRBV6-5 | CASSYAAFAEMNEKLFF | TGTGCCAGCAGTTACGCCGCGTTTGCGGAGATGAATGAAAAACTGTTTTTT
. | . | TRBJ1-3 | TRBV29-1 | CSVVASSGNTIYF | TGCAGCGTTGTAGCTTCCTCTGGAAACACCATATATTTT
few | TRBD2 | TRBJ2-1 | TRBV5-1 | CASREAGGSYNEQFF | TGCGCCAGCAGGGAAGCGGGAGGCTCCTACAATGAGCAGTTCTTC
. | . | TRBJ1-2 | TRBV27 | CASRMDITGGYTF | TGTGCCAGCAGGATGGACATAACGGGGGGCTACACCTTC
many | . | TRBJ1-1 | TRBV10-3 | CAISMNTEAFF | TGTGCCATCTCTATGAACACTGAAGCTTTCTTT
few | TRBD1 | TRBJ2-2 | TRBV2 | CASSGRTGPGELFF | TGTGCCAGCAGTGGCAGGACAGGGCCCGGGGAGCTGTTTTTT
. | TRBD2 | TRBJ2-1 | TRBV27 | CASSMRGGAYNEQFF | TGTGCCAGCAGCATGCGGGGGGGAGCCTACAATGAGCAGTTCTTC
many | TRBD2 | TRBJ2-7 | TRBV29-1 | CSVGLAGTYEQYF | TGCAGCGTTGGATTAGCGGGAACCTACGAGCAGTACTTC
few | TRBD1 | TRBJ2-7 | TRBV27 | CASSFRQGIYEQYF | TGTGCCAGCAGTTTCAGACAGGGCATCTACGAGCAGTACTTC
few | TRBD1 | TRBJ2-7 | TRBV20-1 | CSRTGDRNEQYF | TGCAGCCGGACAGGGGATAGGAACGAGCAGTACTTC
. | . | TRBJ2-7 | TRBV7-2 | CASSLALHEQYF | TGTGCCAGCAGCTTAGCACTCCACGAGCAGTACTTC
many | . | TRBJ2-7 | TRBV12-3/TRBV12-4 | CASSAWTREQYF | TGTGCCAGCAGTGCCTGGACACGCGAGCAGTACTTC
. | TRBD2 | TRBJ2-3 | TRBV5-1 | CASSHRTRPDTQYF | TGCGCCAGCAGCCATCGGACTAGGCCAGATACGCAGTATTTT
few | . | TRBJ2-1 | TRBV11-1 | CASSPLSGTGEQFF | TGTGCCAGCAGCCCCTTGTCAGGTACGGGTGAGCAGTTCTTC
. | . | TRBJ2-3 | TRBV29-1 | CSVGAGADTQYF | TGCAGCGTTGGGGCAGGGGCAGATACGCAGTATTTT
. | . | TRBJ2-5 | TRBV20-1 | CSASAGTKETQYF | TGCAGTGCTTCCGCCGGGACAAAAGAGACCCAGTACTTC
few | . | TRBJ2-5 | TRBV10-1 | CASSWDIQETQYF | TGCGCCAGCAGTTGGGACATCCAAGAGACCCAGTACTTC
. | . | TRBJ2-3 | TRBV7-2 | CASSLGPRGADTQYF | TGTGCCAGCAGCCTGGGTCCGCGGGGCGCAGATACGCAGTATTTT
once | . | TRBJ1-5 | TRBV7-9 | CASHRGLSLRGQPQHF | TGTGCCAGCCATAGAGGGTTGTCCCTTCGGGGTCAGCCCCAGCATTTT
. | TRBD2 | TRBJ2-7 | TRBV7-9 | CASSHLAGGTYEQYF | TGTGCCAGCAGCCATCTAGCGGGGGGGACCTACGAGCAGTACTTC
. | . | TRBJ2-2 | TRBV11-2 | CASSPLKGPKKSGELFF | TGTGCCAGCAGCCCTCTAAAAGGGCCGAAAAAGTCCGGGGAGCTGTTTTTT
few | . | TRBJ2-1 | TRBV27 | CATSGASNEQFF | TGTGCCACCTCCGGGGCCTCCAATGAGCAGTTCTTC
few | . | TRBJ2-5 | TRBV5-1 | CASSLLSTTGRETQYF | TGCGCCAGCAGCTTGTTGTCGACTACAGGAAGAGAGACCCAGTACTTC
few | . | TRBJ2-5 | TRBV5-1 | CASSLEVAETQYF | TGCGCCAGCAGCTTGGAAGTAGCGGAGACCCAGTACTTC
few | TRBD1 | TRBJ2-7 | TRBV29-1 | CSARTGLYEQYF | TGCAGCGCCAGGACAGGGTTGTACGAGCAGTACTTC
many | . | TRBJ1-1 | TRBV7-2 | CASSTYFSEAFF | TGTGCCAGCAGTACTTACTTCTCTGAAGCTTTCTTT